This TCR beta chain is from a study of blood T cell repertoires in COVID-19. Across the study: Sample material is recorded as cDNA or gDNA derived from T cells, B-cell-depleted T cells, or PBMCs.

What the recovered Cohort 3 donors had was two negative PCRs, clearance, or symptom resolution. Per the original data handling: Reference gene primer amplification gave estimated nucleated cell counts. Clones were sequenced by immunoSEQ multiplex PCR, and TCRdb holds only the in-frame ones, with some missing. V and J calls and clone size are those listed in that table; D and trimming were worked out from the DNA. The table shows approximately 300,000 clones, with around 92% occurring only once. Germline values: CDR1 MNHEY, CDR2 SMNVEV (reference sequence). There are 16 residues in the CDR3. With 8 bases clipped from V and 7 bases from J, the junction kept 16 bases outside the gene matches.

Material for sequencing was PBMCs or T cells enriched from blood (not recorded which). V and J are TRBV27 and TRBJ2-7; 11 nucleotides match TRBD2. The source of this sequence is a young woman who had recovered from COVID-19. DNA for the CDR3: TGTGCCAGCCAGAGCGGGGCTAGCGGGGGGTTTGGAGAGCAGTACTTC. It codes for CASQSGASGGFGEQYF.